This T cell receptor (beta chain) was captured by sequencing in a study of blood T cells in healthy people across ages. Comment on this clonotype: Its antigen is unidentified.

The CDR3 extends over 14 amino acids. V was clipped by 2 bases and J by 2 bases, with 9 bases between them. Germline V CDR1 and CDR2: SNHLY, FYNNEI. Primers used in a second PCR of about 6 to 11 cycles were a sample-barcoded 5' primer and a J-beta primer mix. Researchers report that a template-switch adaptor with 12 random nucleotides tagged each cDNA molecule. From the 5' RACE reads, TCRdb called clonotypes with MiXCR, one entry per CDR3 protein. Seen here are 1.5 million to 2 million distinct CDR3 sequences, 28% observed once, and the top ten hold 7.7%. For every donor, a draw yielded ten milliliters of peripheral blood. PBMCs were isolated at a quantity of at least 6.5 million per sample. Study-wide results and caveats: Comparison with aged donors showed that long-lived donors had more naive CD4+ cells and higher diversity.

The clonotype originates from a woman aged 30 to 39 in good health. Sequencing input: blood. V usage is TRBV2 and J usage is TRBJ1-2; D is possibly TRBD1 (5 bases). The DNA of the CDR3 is TGTGCCAGCAGTGAACAGGGTTTGAACTATGGCTACACCTTC. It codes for CASSEQGLNYGYTF.